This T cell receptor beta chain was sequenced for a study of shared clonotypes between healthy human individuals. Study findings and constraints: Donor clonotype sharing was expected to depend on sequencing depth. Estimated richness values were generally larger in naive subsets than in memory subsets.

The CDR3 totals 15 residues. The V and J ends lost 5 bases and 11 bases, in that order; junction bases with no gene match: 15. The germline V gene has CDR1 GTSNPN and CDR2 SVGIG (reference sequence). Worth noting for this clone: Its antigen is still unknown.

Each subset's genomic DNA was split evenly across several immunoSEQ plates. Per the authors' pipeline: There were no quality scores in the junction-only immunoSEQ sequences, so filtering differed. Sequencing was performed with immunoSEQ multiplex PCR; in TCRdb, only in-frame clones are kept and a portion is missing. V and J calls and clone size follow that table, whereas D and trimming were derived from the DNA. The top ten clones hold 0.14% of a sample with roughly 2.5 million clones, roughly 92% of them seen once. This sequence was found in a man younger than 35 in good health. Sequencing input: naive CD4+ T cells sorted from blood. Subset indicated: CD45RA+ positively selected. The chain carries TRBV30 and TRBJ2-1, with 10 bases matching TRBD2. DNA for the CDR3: TGTGCCTGGGAAAAAGCGGGAGGGCCCGGGCAAAAGCAGTTCTTC. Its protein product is CAWEKAGGPGQKQFF.